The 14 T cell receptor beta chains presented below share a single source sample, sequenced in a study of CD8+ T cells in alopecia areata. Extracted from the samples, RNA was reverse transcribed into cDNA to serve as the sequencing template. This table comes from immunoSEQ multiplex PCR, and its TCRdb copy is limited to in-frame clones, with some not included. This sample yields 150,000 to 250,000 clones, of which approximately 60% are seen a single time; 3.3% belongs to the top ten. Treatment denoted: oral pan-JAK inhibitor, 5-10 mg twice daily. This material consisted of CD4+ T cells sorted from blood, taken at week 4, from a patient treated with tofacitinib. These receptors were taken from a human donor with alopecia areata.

The DNA for the CDR3 is TGTGCCAGCAGCGTCCGCGGGGGAGCCCGGGAGACCCAGTACTTC. This translates into CASSVRGGARETQYF. V is TRBV7-2 and J is TRBJ2-5, with TRBD2 matching over 7 bases. CDR1 and CDR2 (germline): SGHTA, FQGNSA. This CDR3 spans 15 amino acids. V shed 5 bases and J 5 bases; nucleotides not matched to a gene: 11.

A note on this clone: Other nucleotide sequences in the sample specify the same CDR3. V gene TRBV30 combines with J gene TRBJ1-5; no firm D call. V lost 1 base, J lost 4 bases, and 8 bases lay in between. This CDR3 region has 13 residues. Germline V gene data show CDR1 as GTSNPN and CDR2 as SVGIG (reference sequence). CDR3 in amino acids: CAWSAKGNQPQHF. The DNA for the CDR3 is TGTGCCTGGAGTGCGAAAGGAAATCAGCCCCAGCATTTT. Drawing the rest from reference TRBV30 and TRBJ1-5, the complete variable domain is SQTIHQWPATLVQPVGSPLSLECTVEGTSNPNLYWYRQAAGRGLQLLFYSVGIGQISSEVPQNLSASRPQDRQFILSSKKLLLSDSGFYLCAWSAKGNQPQHFGDGTRLSIL.

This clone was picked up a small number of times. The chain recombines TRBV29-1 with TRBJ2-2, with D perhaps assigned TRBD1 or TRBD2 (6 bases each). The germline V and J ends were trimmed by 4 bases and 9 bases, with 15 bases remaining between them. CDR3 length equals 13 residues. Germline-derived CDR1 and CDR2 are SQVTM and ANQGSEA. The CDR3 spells CSVGGQGGRELFF. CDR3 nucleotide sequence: TGCAGCGTTGGGGGGCAGGGAGGCAGGGAGCTGTTTTTT.

The DNA of the CDR3 is TGTGCCCAAAAACCAGGGTCCTTCTACAATGAGCAGTTCTTC. Translation gives CAQKPGSFYNEQFF. The rearrangement joins TRBV30 to TRBJ2-1; D possibly corresponds to TRBD1 (5 bases). The V and J ends lost 8 bases and 3 bases respectively, with 17 bases between them. The CDR3 contains 14 residues. Germline lookup yields CDR1 GTSNPN and CDR2 SVGIG (reference sequence).

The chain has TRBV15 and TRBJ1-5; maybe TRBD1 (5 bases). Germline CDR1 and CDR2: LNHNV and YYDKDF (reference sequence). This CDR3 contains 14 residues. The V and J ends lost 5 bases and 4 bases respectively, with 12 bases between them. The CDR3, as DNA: TGTGCCACCAGCGCCCGACAGATAAATCAGCCCCAGCATTTT. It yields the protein CATSARQINQPQHF.

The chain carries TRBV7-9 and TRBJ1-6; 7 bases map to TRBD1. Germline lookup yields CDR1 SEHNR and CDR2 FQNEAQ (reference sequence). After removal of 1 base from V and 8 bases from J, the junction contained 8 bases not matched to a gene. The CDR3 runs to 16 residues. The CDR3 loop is CASSLEFGRGYSPLHF. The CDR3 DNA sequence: TGTGCCAGCAGCTTAGAGTTTGGCAGGGGGTATTCACCCCTCCACTTT.

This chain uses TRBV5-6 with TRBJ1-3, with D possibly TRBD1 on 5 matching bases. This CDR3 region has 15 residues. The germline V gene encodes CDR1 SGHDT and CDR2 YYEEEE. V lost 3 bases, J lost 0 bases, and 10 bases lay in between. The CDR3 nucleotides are TGTGCCAGCAGCTGGGGCCCAGCCTCTGGAAACACCATATATTTT. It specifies CASSWGPASGNTIYF.

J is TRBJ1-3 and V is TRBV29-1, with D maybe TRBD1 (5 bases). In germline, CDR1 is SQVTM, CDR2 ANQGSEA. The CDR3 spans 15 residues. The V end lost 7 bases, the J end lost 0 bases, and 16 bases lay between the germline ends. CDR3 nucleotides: TGCAGCGCCTGGGGGGGAAGTGGCTCTGGAAACACCATATATTTT. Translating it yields CSAWGGSGSGNTIYF. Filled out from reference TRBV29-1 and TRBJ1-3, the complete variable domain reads SAVISQKPSRDICQRGTSLTIQCQVDSQVTMMFWYRQQPGQSLTLIATANQGSEATYESGFVIDKFPISRPNLTFSTLTVSNMSPEDSSIYLCSAWGGSGSGNTIYFGEGSWLTVV.

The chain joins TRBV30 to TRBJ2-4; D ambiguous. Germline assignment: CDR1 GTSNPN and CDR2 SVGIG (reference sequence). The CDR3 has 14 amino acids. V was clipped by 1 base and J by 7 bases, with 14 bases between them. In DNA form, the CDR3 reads TGTGCCTGGAGTGGTCTGGGCGTTGGGAACATTCAGTACTTC. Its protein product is CAWSGLGVGNIQYF.

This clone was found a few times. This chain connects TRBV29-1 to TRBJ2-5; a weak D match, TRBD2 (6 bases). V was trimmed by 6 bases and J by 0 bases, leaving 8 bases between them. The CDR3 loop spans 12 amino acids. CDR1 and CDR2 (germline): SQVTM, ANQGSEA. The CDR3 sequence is CSVGDYQETQYF. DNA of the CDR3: TGCAGCGTGGGGGACTACCAAGAGACCCAGTACTTC.

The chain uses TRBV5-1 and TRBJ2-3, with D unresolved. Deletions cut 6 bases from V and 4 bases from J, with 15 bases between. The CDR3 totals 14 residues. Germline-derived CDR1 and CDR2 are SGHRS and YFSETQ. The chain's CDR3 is CASTAGRQADTQYF. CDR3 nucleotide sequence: TGCGCCAGCACGGCCGGGCGGCAGGCAGATACGCAGTATTTT.

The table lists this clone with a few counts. For the CDR3, the DNA is TGTGCCAGCAGCCGGACAGGGACCACAGATACGCAGTATTTT. Encoded protein: CASSRTGTTDTQYF. J is TRBJ2-3 and V is TRBV6-5, with 8 positions matching TRBD1. The germline gives CDR1 MNHEY, CDR2 SVGAGI. This CDR3 has 14 residues. V trimming: 6 bases; J trimming: 2 bases; junction bases outside the gene matches: 4.

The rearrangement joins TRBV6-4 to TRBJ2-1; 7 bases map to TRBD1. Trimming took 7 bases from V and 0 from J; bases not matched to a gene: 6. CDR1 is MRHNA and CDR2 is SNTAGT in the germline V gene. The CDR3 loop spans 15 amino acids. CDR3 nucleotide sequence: TGTGCCAGCACCTTGACAGGGAGCTCCTACAATGAGCAGTTCTTC. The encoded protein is CASTLTGSSYNEQFF.

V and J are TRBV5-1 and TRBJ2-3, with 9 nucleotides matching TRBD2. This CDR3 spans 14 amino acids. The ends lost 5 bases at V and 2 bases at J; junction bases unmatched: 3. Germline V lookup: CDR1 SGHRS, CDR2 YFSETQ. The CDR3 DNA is TGCGCCAGCAGGACTAGCGGAATCACAGATACGCAGTATTTT. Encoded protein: CASRTSGITDTQYF.